The 25 T cell receptor beta chains below come from one sample, sequenced in a study of regulatory T cells in long-lasting Graves disease. Time point specified: newly diagnosed GD, antithyroid drugs for less than 3 months. Construction of the TCR library relied on RNA isolated from PBMCs. Construction of the TCR beta libraries employed iRepertoire HTBI primers in conjunction with Arm-PCR of CDR3 regions. Each CDR3 protein is one row after TCRdb ran MiXCR on the multiplex PCR reads. The sample lists some 350,000 distinct CDR3 sequences; under 20% were seen once. The same sample was also studied in work on T cells in Graves' hyperthyroidism and ophthalmopathy.

Sequenced here: peripheral blood mononuclear cells (PBMCs), sampled at new diagnosis, from a patient treated with antithyroid drugs. These receptor sequences come from a young woman with Graves disease.

This clonotype came up many times. The chain couples TRBV2 to TRBJ1-1; TRBD1 is a possible D gene (5 bases). This CDR3 is 13 amino acids long. Looked up from germline, CDR1 is SNHLY and CDR2 is FYNNEI. V was shortened by 9 bases and J by 1 base, with 12 bases between the two germline ends. The CDR3 DNA is TGTGCCAGTGGGGTAAGGGGGAACACTGAAGCTTTCTTT. It codes for CASGVRGNTEAFF.

This clonotype came up many times. The CDR3 DNA is TGTGCCAGCAAAAGACAGGGGGACACTGAAGCTTTCTTT. Protein product: CASKRQGDTEAFF. V gene TRBV6-1 combines with J gene TRBJ1-1; 9 bases align to TRBD1. V lost 7 bases and J lost 3; bases outside the gene matches: 3. This CDR3 comprises 13 residues. Germline V gives CDR1 MNHNS, CDR2 SASEGT.

This clonotype was counted at least ten times. The chain is built from TRBV6-1 and TRBJ1-2; D not resolved. Per the germline V gene, CDR1 is MNHNS and CDR2 is SASEGT. Trimming cost V 2 bases and J 8 bases, with 9 bases left between them. CDR3 length: 12 amino acids. The CDR3 region has the DNA TGTGCCAGCAGTGAAAACCGTTACGGCTACACCTTC. Translating gives CASSENRYGYTF.

This clonotype has ten or more counts. The gene calls are TRBV27 and TRBJ2-3; 9 positions agree with TRBD1. V shed 3 bases and J 3 bases; nucleotides not matched to a gene: 4. In germline, CDR1 is MNHEY, CDR2 SMNVEV (reference sequence). This CDR3 contains 15 residues. DNA of the CDR3: TGTGCCAGCAGTTTCGGGGACAGGGTTACAGATACGCAGTATTTT. Encoded protein: CASSFGDRVTDTQYF.

Turning to this clonotype: A read error is likely here: a far larger clone is one base away. The chain couples TRBV5-5 to TRBJ1-1, with D possibly being TRBD1 (5 bases). The germline gives CDR1 SGHKS, CDR2 YYEKEE (reference sequence). The CDR3 loop spans 14 amino acids. The CDR3 loop reads CASSSLTANTEASF. The CDR3 DNA reads TGTGCCAGCAGCTCGTTGACAGCCAACACTGAAGCTTCCTTT. The full variable domain, rest sourced from reference TRBV5-5 and TRBJ1-1, is DAGVTQSPTHLIKTRGQQVTLRCSPISGHKSVSWYQQVLGQGPQFIFQYYEKEERGRGNFPDRFSARQFPNYSSELNVNALLLGDSALYLCASSSLTANTEASFGQGTRLTVV.

This clonotype was seen repeatedly, ten times or more. V is TRBV5-5 and J is TRBJ2-1; weak D call: TRBD1 (6 bases). The CDR3 has 15 amino acids. Per the germline V gene, CDR1 is SGHKS and CDR2 is YYEKEE (reference sequence). The V and J ends lost 3 bases and 5 bases respectively, with 15 bases between them. Here the CDR3 reads CASSSPGAGHNEQFF. CDR3 nucleotide sequence: TGTGCCAGCAGCTCCCCAGGGGCAGGTCACAATGAGCAGTTCTTC.

This clonotype was seen repeatedly, ten times or more. This chain's CDR3 is CASSLDTSGGTDTQYF. DNA of the CDR3: TGTGCCAGCAGCTTAGATACTAGCGGGGGCACAGATACGCAGTATTTT. The chain carries TRBV11-2 and TRBJ2-3; 10 bases are a match to TRBD2. Germline lookup yields CDR1 SGHAT and CDR2 FQNNGV. Trimming cost V 0 bases and J 1 base; bases outside gene matches: 1. CDR3 length equals 16 residues.

Regarding this clonotype: The junction and the germline gene differ at one end; a read error may be behind it. The V gene is TRBV15, the J gene TRBJ2-5; D ambiguous. Germline V CDR1 and CDR2: LNHNV, YYDKDF (reference sequence). The CDR3 spans 15 residues. Written as DNA, the CDR3 is TGTGCCACCAGCAGCGATCTTACGGCAGAAGAGACCCGGTACTTC. This gives the protein CATSSDLTAEETRYF.

The chain recombines TRBV4-1 with TRBJ2-4, with 9 bases identical to TRBD1. Unmatched junction bases numbered 7, after V lost 4 bases and J lost 0 bases. CDR3 size: 17 residues. Germline CDR1 and CDR2: MGHRA and YSYEKL. DNA of the CDR3: TGCGCCAGCAGCCGACAACAGGGGGCGGGAGCCAAAAACATTCAGTACTTC. Translating it yields CASSRQQGAGAKNIQYF.

This clonotype was found many times. The chain has TRBV7-9 and TRBJ2-1; D is possibly TRBD2 (5 bases). The end of the DNA fits TRBJ2-5 better, so the J call may be wrong. Germline V gives CDR1 SEHNR, CDR2 FQNEAQ (reference sequence). The CDR3 has 14 residues. The chain's CDR3 is CASSLVPGKETQYF. The CDR3 bases are TGTGCCAGCAGCTTAGTACCGGGAAAAGAGACCCAGTACTTC.

This clonotype was recorded at least ten times. V gene TRBV2 combines with J gene TRBJ2-1, with TRBD1 matching over 8 bases. Germline V gives CDR1 SNHLY, CDR2 FYNNEI. The CDR3 contains 12 residues. With 11 bases clipped from V and 6 bases from J, the junction kept 6 bases outside the gene matches. CDR3 in amino acids: CAVDREVNEQFF. DNA for the CDR3: TGTGCCGTGGACAGGGAGGTCAATGAGCAGTTCTTC.

Regarding this clonotype: One base away lies a much larger clone, so this may be a sequencing read error. This sequence joins TRBV6-9 and TRBJ2-3; 8 bases map to TRBD1. V shed 4 bases and J 4 bases; nucleotides not matched to a gene: 13. This CDR3 is built from 17 residues. Germline V gives CDR1 MNHGY, CDR2 SVAAGI. CDR3 nucleotides: TGTGCCAGCAGTTCATTTCCCCGGACAGGGAGCGCAGATACGCAGTATTTT. Translating it yields CASSSFPRTGSADTQYF.

This clonotype was recorded many times. Here the CDR3 DNA reads TGTGCCAGCAGCTTAACCGAGGATCTCACTGAAGCTTTCTTT. Translation: CASSLTEDLTEAFF. The V gene is TRBV7-3, the J gene TRBJ1-1; D ambiguous. The ends were cut back, 0 bases at V and 4 bases at J, with 9 bases in the middle. This CDR3 spans 14 amino acids. Germline assignment: CDR1 SGHTA and CDR2 FQGTGA.

This clonotype was picked up many times. This sequence joins TRBV3-1 and TRBJ2-3, with 10 nucleotides matching TRBD2. Germline trimming cut 2 bases from V and 6 bases from J; bases unmatched to any gene: 5. Germline lookup yields CDR1 LGHDT and CDR2 YNNKEL (reference sequence). The CDR3 spans 15 residues. DNA of the CDR3: TGTGCCAGCAGCCAAACGGGGACTAGCGCCGATACGCAGTATTTT. Translated, it gives CASSQTGTSADTQYF.

This clonotype was observed many times. This chain links TRBV3-1 with TRBJ1-2, with no clear D. V was trimmed by 1 base and J by 3 bases, leaving 6 bases between them. The length of the CDR3 is 13 residues. Germline CDR1 is LGHDT and CDR2 is YNNKEL (reference sequence). CDR3 DNA sequence: TGTGCCAGCAGCCAAGTGACTGACTATGGCTACACCTTC. This codes for CASSQVTDYGYTF.

This clonotype has at least ten counts. This chain's CDR3 is CAWSIRQGYEWSTDTQYF. DNA of the CDR3: TGTGCCTGGAGTATCCGACAGGGGTACGAATGGAGCACAGATACGCAGTATTTT. The chain uses TRBV30 and TRBJ2-3, with 8 bases matching TRBD1. This CDR3 comprises 18 residues. The germline V gene encodes CDR1 GTSNPN and CDR2 SVGIG (reference sequence). The ends lost 2 bases at V and 0 bases at J; junction bases unmatched: 13.

This clonotype was counted a few times. This chain connects TRBV7-9 to TRBJ1-5; TRBD1 is a possible D gene (5 bases). Trimming removed 10 bases at V and 0 bases at J, with 22 bases between. Germline V gives CDR1 SEHNR, CDR2 FQNEAQ (reference sequence). The CDR3 totals 17 residues. The CDR3 reads CATEPSGPTTSNQPQHF. Here the CDR3 DNA reads TGTGCCACCGAGCCCTCGGGACCGACGACTAGCAATCAGCCCCAGCATTTT.

This clonotype was detected only a few times. This rearrangement joins TRBV6-1 to TRBJ2-7; tentative D call: TRBD1 (6 bases). The CDR3 runs 15 residues. Trimming stripped 5 bases from V and 2 bases from J, with 16 bases between. Germline loops: CDR1 MNHNS, CDR2 SASEGT. The CDR3: CASSQGQLLTYEQYF. As DNA, the CDR3 is TGTGCCAGCAGTCAGGGGCAACTATTGACCTACGAGCAGTACTTC.

This clonotype has ten or more counts. The CDR3 DNA follows: TGTGCCAGCAGTGTTTCAGGGAGGGAGCAAGAGACCCAGTACTTC. Amino acid sequence: CASSVSGREQETQYF. The V and J genes are TRBV25-1 and TRBJ2-5; TRBD2 agrees at 7 bases. With 4 bases clipped from V and 2 bases from J, the junction kept 7 bases outside the gene matches. In germline, CDR1 is MGHDK, CDR2 SYGVNS. The CDR3 runs to 15 residues.

Worth noting for this clonotype: With a much larger clone just one base away, this may be a read error. The rearrangement links TRBV4-1 to TRBJ2-3; D remains unclear. The CDR3 consists of 15 residues. The germline V gene encodes CDR1 MGHRA and CDR2 YSYEKL. This CDR3 reads CASGQVPTWRDTQYF. The CDR3 DNA follows: TGCGCCAGCGGCCAAGTCCCGACTTGGAGAGATACGCAGTATTTT.

This clonotype was seen repeatedly, ten times or more. V is TRBV11-3 and J is TRBJ2-2; possibly TRBD1 or TRBD2 for D (5 bases each). Trimming removed 5 bases from V and 3 bases from J, with 10 bases in between. This CDR3 contains 14 residues. Germline-derived CDR1 and CDR2 are SGHNT and YENEEA. CDR3 in amino acids: CASSKGTDTGELFF. Written as DNA, the CDR3 is TGTGCCAGCAGCAAAGGGACGGACACCGGGGAGCTGTTTTTT.

This clonotype was observed at least ten times. This chain links TRBV13 with TRBJ2-7, with 10 bases aligning to TRBD2. V dropped 4 bases and J dropped 7; count of bases not matched to a gene: 1. The CDR3 extends over 12 amino acids. CDR1 is PRHDT and CDR2 is FYEKMQ in the germline V gene (reference sequence). CDR3 bases: TGTGCCAGCAGCTCACTAGCGGGAGAGCAGTACTTC. Protein: CASSSLAGEQYF.

The chain uses TRBV19 and TRBJ1-4; D unresolved. Germline CDR1 and CDR2: LNHDA and SQIVND (reference sequence). The CDR3 is 15 amino acids. Trimming shortened V by 6 bases and J by 7 bases, and 18 bases separated the two germline ends. Here the CDR3 reads CASSLRWQRAEKLFF. The CDR3 DNA reads as TGTGCCAGTAGCCTCCGTTGGCAGAGGGCTGAAAAACTGTTTTTT.

The chain carries TRBV18 and TRBJ1-5; 7 nucleotides line up with TRBD1. V shed 2 bases and J 7 bases; nucleotides not matched to a gene: 5. The V gene's germline CDR1 is KGHSH and CDR2 LQKENI. The CDR3 has 14 amino acids. CDR3 sequence (DNA): TGTGCCAGCTCACCATCTACAGGGGAGCAGCCCCAGCATTTT. Its protein product is CASSPSTGEQPQHF.

Details on this clonotype: Just one base apart from a much larger clone, this may be a read error. CDR3 nucleotide sequence: TGTACCAGCAGATTGGAAGGTCCCCCCTACGAGCAGTACTTC. This codes for CTSRLEGPPYEQYF. The chain employs TRBV28 and TRBJ2-7; no clear D gene. The germline V gene encodes CDR1 MDHEN and CDR2 SYDVKM. This CDR3 has 14 residues.